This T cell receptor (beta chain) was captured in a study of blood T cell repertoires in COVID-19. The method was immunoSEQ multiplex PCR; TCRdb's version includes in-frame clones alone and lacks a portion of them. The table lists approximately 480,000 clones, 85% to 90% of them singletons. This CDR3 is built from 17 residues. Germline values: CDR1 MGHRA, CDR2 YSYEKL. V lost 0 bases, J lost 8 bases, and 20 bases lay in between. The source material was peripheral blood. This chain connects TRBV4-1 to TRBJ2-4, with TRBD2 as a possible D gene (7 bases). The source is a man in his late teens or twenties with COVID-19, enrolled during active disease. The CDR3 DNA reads TGCGCCAGCAGCCAAGATCTTTCTAGGGGGGGCGGGGACATTCAGTACTTC. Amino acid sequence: CASSQDLSRGGGDIQYF.